These 20 T cell receptor beta chains came from one sample sequenced in a study of long-term antiretroviral therapy in people with HIV. At the survey level, the v3.0 immunoSEQ assay was run. Profiled with immunoSEQ multiplex PCR; TCRdb holds only in-frame clones, not every one. The sample yields tens of thousands of clones, 80% to 90% seen once. The sequencing used unsorted PBMCs, collected about 2.7 years before starting antiretroviral therapy. Every receptor here comes from a woman in her 30s with HIV.

This rearrangement joins TRBV4-2 to TRBJ2-4; 7 nucleotides match TRBD1. The V gene's germline CDR1 is LGHNA and CDR2 YNFKEQ. Germline trimming cut 4 bases from V and 5 bases from J; bases unmatched to any gene: 5. The CDR3 spans 14 residues. In DNA, the CDR3 is TGTGCCAGCAGCCCCCGGGACAGACAAAACATTCAGTACTTC. Amino acid sequence: CASSPRDRQNIQYF.

The V gene is TRBV11-2, the J gene TRBJ1-3, with TRBD1 matching 7 bases. The CDR3 runs 15 residues. Losses at the gene ends were 5 bases for V and 2 bases for J; bases not matched to a gene: 6. Germline CDR1 SGHAT, CDR2 FQNNGV. The CDR3 sequence: CASSTGTAAGNTIYF. For the CDR3, the DNA is TGTGCCAGCAGCACCGGGACAGCAGCTGGAAACACCATATATTTT.

V gene TRBV9 combines with J gene TRBJ2-7; D unclear. V dropped 0 bases and J dropped 3 bases, with 10 bases sitting between them. The CDR3 contains 14 residues. Germline V CDR1 and CDR2: SGDLS, YYNGEE. The CDR3 is CASSVGSPSYEQYF. DNA of the CDR3: TGTGCCAGCAGCGTAGGCAGTCCTAGCTACGAGCAGTACTTC.

The rearrangement joins TRBV7-9 to TRBJ2-6, with a weak D call TRBD2 (7 bases). The ends were cut back, 9 bases at V and 4 bases at J, with 16 bases in the middle. The CDR3 covers 15 residues. Germline assignment: CDR1 SEHNR and CDR2 FQNEAQ (reference sequence). CDR3 DNA sequence: TGTGCCAGTTCTCTGGGGGGGCAAGGGGCCAACGTCCTGACTTTC. Translated: CASSLGGQGANVLTF.

The J gene is TRBJ2-3, the V gene TRBV5-6; 11 bases agree with TRBD2. There are 17 residues in the CDR3. With 4 bases clipped from V and 2 bases from J, the junction kept 9 bases outside the gene matches. Germline V lookup: CDR1 SGHDT, CDR2 YYEEEE. Here the CDR3 reads CASSTPGLAEHTDTQYF. The CDR3 nucleotides read TGTGCCAGCAGCACGCCGGGACTAGCGGAACACACAGATACGCAGTATTTT.

V gene TRBV7-9 combines with J gene TRBJ1-2, with TRBD1 as a possible D gene (5 bases). V was trimmed by 5 bases and J by 3 bases, leaving 10 bases between them. CDR3 length: 13 residues. CDR1 SEHNR and CDR2 FQNEAQ come from the germline V gene (reference sequence). The CDR3 nucleotides read TGTGCCAGCAGCGCGGGACGAGACTATGGCTACACCTTC. Its protein product is CASSAGRDYGYTF.

In its sample, this clone was seen a few times. The genes are TRBV5-1 and TRBJ1-1, with 8 bases matching TRBD1. J lost 5 bases, V lost 3 bases, and 3 bases had no gene match. This CDR3 spans 13 amino acids. Germline V lookup: CDR1 SGHRS, CDR2 YFSETQ. CDR3 in amino acids: CASSSTGGTEAFF. For the CDR3, the DNA is TGCGCCAGCAGCTCCACAGGGGGTACTGAAGCTTTCTTT.

To note about this clone: The same CDR3 also results from other DNA sequences found in this sample. The chain couples TRBV20-1 to TRBJ1-1; no clear D gene. The germline V gene has CDR1 DFQATT and CDR2 SNEGSKA (reference sequence). This CDR3 region has 11 residues. Trimming removed 3 bases at V and 3 bases at J, with 5 bases between. CDR3 coding DNA: TGCAGTGCTAGGCGAGACACTGAAGCTTTCTTT. Protein: CSARRDTEAFF.

The V gene is TRBV6-6, the J gene TRBJ1-2, with TRBD1 matching over 7 bases. The CDR3 runs to 15 residues. J gave up 0 bases and V 7 bases, and 8 bases lay outside the gene matches. CDR1 and CDR2 (germline): MNHNY, SVGAGI (reference sequence). CDR3 amino acids: CASMPGQLSNYGYTF. The CDR3 DNA reads as TGTGCCAGCATGCCGGGACAGCTCTCTAACTATGGCTACACCTTC.

This chain joins TRBV2 and TRBJ1-4; 7 nucleotides line up with TRBD1. Trimming at V came to 6 bases and at J to 5 bases, leaving 9 bases not matched to a gene. CDR1 is SNHLY, CDR2 FYNNEI, per germline. This CDR3 is built from 15 residues. The CDR3 is CASRATGTENEKLFF. The DNA for the CDR3 is TGTGCCAGCAGGGCAACCGGGACAGAGAATGAAAAACTGTTTTTT. Drawing the rest from reference TRBV2 and TRBJ1-4, the complete variable domain is EPEVTQTPSHQVTQMGQEVILRCVPISNHLYFYWYRQILGQKVEFLVSFYNNEISEKSEIFDDQFSVERPDGSNFTLKIRSTKLEDSAMYFCASRATGTENEKLFFGSGTQLSVL.

The chain has TRBV6-1 and TRBJ2-5; TRBD2 aligns across 8 bases. J was trimmed by 5 bases and V by 7 bases; bases with no gene match: 12. This CDR3 comprises 15 residues. Germline lookup yields CDR1 MNHNS and CDR2 SASEGT. The CDR3 reads CASTKAGVLWETQYF. CDR3 DNA: TGTGCCAGCACAAAAGCGGGGGTCCTTTGGGAGACCCAGTACTTC.

This clone was observed a single time. The J gene is TRBJ1-2, the V gene TRBV27; no definite D call. Germline-derived CDR1 and CDR2 are MNHEY and SMNVEV (reference sequence). CDR3 size: 13 residues. Trimming shortened V by 5 bases and J by 7 bases, and 14 bases separated the two germline ends. CDR3 sequence: CASSPGPILGYTF. As DNA, the CDR3 is TGTGCCAGCAGTCCCGGACCGATTCTTGGCTACACCTTC.

The rearrangement joins TRBV11-2 to TRBJ1-1; D unclear. The length of the CDR3 is 14 residues. Germline V CDR1 and CDR2: SGHAT, FQNNGV. V shed 1 base and J shed 4 bases, with 10 bases lying between them. As DNA, the CDR3 is TGTGCCAGCAGCTTAGTTGGAGGACTCACTGAAGCTTTCTTT. Protein sequence: CASSLVGGLTEAFF. The variable domain in full, completed from reference TRBV11-2 and TRBJ1-1, reads EAGVAQSPRYKIIEKRQSVAFWCNPISGHATLYWYQQILGQGPKLLIQFQNNGVVDDSQLPKDRFSAERLKGVDSTLKIQPAKLEDSAVYLCASSLVGGLTEAFFGQGTRLTVV.

The chain uses TRBV11-2 and TRBJ2-1; TRBD2 matches 7 bases. V trimming: 6 bases; J trimming: 8 bases; junction bases outside the gene matches: 16. The CDR3 loop spans 16 amino acids. The germline V gene encodes CDR1 SGHAT and CDR2 FQNNGV. Here the CDR3 DNA reads TGTGCCAGCAGTCAGTACGGGGGGAAAGGGAGCGATGAGCAGTTCTTC. This encodes CASSQYGGKGSDEQFF.

In this sample, this clone turned up once. V and J are TRBV5-6 and TRBJ2-5, with D hard to call. In germline, CDR1 is SGHDT, CDR2 YYEEEE. CDR3 length equals 11 residues. Deletions cut 2 bases from V and 1 base from J, with 0 bases between. CDR3 protein: CASSFQETQYF. CDR3 in DNA: TGTGCCAGCAGCTTCCAAGAGACCCAGTACTTC.

J is TRBJ1-1 and V is TRBV27; D gene ambiguous. The V gene lost 5 bases and the J gene lost 1 base, with 11 bases spanning the gap. The CDR3 loop spans 14 amino acids. Germline lookup yields CDR1 MNHEY and CDR2 SMNVEV (reference sequence). Here the CDR3 reads CASSGHSGNTEAFF. CDR3 DNA: TGTGCCAGCAGTGGGCATAGCGGGAACACTGAAGCTTTCTTT.

The gene calls are TRBV11-2 and TRBJ1-4, with a possible D match to TRBD1 (6 bases). In germline, CDR1 is SGHAT, CDR2 FQNNGV. The CDR3 spans 18 residues. V was cut by 1 base and J by 0 bases, with 15 bases left in between. In DNA form, the CDR3 reads TGTGCCAGCAGCTTAGGGACAGCCCTCGTTGCAACTAATGAAAAACTGTTTTTT. Translating gives CASSLGTALVATNEKLFF.

The V call is TRBV12-5, the J call TRBJ2-5; no firm D call. The germline CDR1 and CDR2 sequences are LGHNT and FRNRAP. The V gene lost 7 bases and the J gene lost 4 bases, with 7 bases spanning the gap. There are 11 residues in the CDR3. The CDR3 loop reads CASVSLETQYF. CDR3 nucleotide sequence: TGTGCTAGTGTTTCCCTAGAGACCCAGTACTTC.

The chain links TRBV2 to TRBJ1-3, with TRBD1 identical over 11 bases. Germline V gene sequence: CDR1 SNHLY, CDR2 FYNNEI. CDR3 length: 18 residues. With V trimmed by 6 bases and J by 4 bases, 14 bases remained unmatched. The CDR3 loop is CASRDWDRGIPEGNTIYF. Written as DNA, the CDR3 is TGTGCCAGCAGGGATTGGGACAGGGGGATTCCGGAGGGAAACACCATATATTTT.

The chain links TRBV11-2 to TRBJ1-4; D may be TRBD1 (5 bases). Germline V CDR1 and CDR2: SGHAT, FQNNGV. V gave up 5 bases and J gave up 7 bases, with 17 bases separating them. The CDR3 runs 15 residues. CDR3 residues: CASSEKGTWVEKLFF. As DNA, the CDR3 is TGTGCCAGCAGCGAGAAAGGGACGTGGGTTGAAAAACTGTTTTTT.